This T cell receptor (beta chain) is from a study of cytomegalovirus exposure and HLA in healthy donors. This CDR3 has 12 residues. From germline, CDR1 is SGHAT and CDR2 FQNNGV. Trimming removed 4 bases from V and 4 bases from J, with 6 bases in between. Primers: 60 Vbeta forward and 13 Jbeta reverse. The table came from immunoSEQ multiplex PCR; TCRdb's copy has only in-frame clones and leaves some out. The table lists some 200,000 clones, around 80% of them singletons. The sample comprised PBMCs. The TCR originated in a middle-aged man in good health and CMV-seropositive. The rearrangement uses TRBV11-2 and TRBJ2-3, with D hard to call. The DNA of the CDR3 is TGTGCCAGCAGCTCAGACGCAGATACGCAGTATTTT. It translates to CASSSDADTQYF.